This T cell receptor beta chain was identified in a study of blood T cell repertoires in COVID-19 (dated by TCRdb to 2018 to 2021). Study-wide context: Collaborator samples came from the United States, Italy and Spain and covered acute and convalescent phases of COVID-19. The material from the prospective study consisted of cDNA or gDNA derived from T cells, B-cell-depleted T cells, or PBMCs. Subjects who had been exposed to COVID-19, were actively infected with it, or had recovered from it provided the deeply sampled blood TCRbeta repertoires that made up the dataset. The repertoires were released in a freely available public database meant as a resource for research on the immune response to SARS-CoV-2. Samples were obtained from the ongoing ImmuneRACE study (first 160 participants) and from 1,254 subjects provided by 6 global collaborators. Nearly every sample came with metadata listing a de-identified subject ID, COVID-19 status, age in years and sex. HLA class I and class II types, where available, came from metadata supplied by the sample provider rather than from assay-based typing. Findings and caveats that apply to the study as a whole: How much clinical and demographic metadata was included differed by source and by participant, and the metadata was provided uncurated.

TCRbeta CDR3 regions were amplified from genomic DNA using the immunoSEQ Assay, a bias-controlled multiplex PCR. The study's processing was this. Within the assay, amplification of reference gene primers was used to estimate how many nucleated cells each sample contained. Sequence reads were collapsed and filtered to measure the absolute abundance of every unique TCRbeta CDR3 rearrangement. For each sample, productive Simpson clonality was calculated as the square root of Simpson's diversity index over productive rearrangements. Entries here come from immuneACCESS through TCRdb and include only in-frame sequences with V and J called. Some clones fail to appear in such tables; in the studies checked, an unresolved V gene covers under half of the shortfall, and the cause of the remainder is unknown. V and J calls and clone size follow that table, whereas D and trimming were derived from the DNA. The sample table holds about 280,000 clones, of which 85% to 95% were seen once. The top ten constitute approximately 3% of the sample.

Enrolling through a virtual design, the prospective study's participants ranged in age from roughly 18 to 95 years and lived across roughly 23 United States geographic areas. Cohort assignment in the prospective study relied on participant-reported clinical history from a screening survey and a study questionnaire. Exposed participants had been in contact with someone with a PCR-confirmed or clinician-diagnosed COVID-19 case within 2 weeks of study entry. Mobile phlebotomists in the prospective study collected whole blood, serum and a nasopharyngeal or oropharyngeal swab from every participant. Over a 2-month period, participants in the prospective study had the option of providing additional blood draws and questionnaires. Before DNA extraction, prospective study blood samples were shipped either frozen or at room temperature. Trimming costs V 3 bases and J 6 bases, and their ends lie 9 bases apart. The germline V gene encodes CDR1 LGHNA and CDR2 YNFKEQ. The cysteine opens and the phenylalanine closes a CDR3 of 12 amino acids. CDR3 DNA only is kept here, 36 bases in frame from base 1.

Worth noting for this clone: The antigen this receptor binds is unknown. Per-base qualities were not stored, and no clone one base away is much larger.

The material sequenced was PBMCs or T cells enriched from blood (not recorded which). The receptor comes from a man aged 35 to 55 who had been exposed to COVID-19. The V gene is TRBV4-2 and the J gene is TRBJ2-7; the D gene remains uncertain. The DNA is as follows: TGTGCCAGCAGCCAGAGCCGTGGCGAGCAGTACTTC. This codes for CASSQSRGEQYF.